In its sample, the clone carrying this T cell receptor (beta chain) was seen once. Its specificity is unknown. These data are taken from a study of CD8+ T cells in alopecia areata. Study-level findings and limits: Patients shared TCRs less clearly than mice did, possibly for HLA-related reasons.

V dropped 5 bases and J dropped 3 bases, with 10 bases sitting between them. Germline V lookup: CDR1 LNHDA, CDR2 SQIVND (reference sequence). This CDR3 is 13 amino acids long. RNA, once extracted, was reverse transcribed into cDNA for use as the sequencing template. Measured with immunoSEQ multiplex PCR; TCRdb has only the in-frame clones, and not every one. Altogether some 180,000 clones are present, roughly three fifths being singletons, with the ten largest covering approximately 4.9%. The sequence came from a human donor in good health. V usage is TRBV19 and J usage is TRBJ1-2, with a possible D match to TRBD1 (6 bases). Sequencing was done on a sample of CD8+ T cells sorted from blood. The CDR3 coding sequence is TGTGCCAGTAGTGAGGGGGGCGACTATGGCTACACCTTC. As protein: CASSEGGDYGYTF.